This TCR beta chain was identified in a study of cytomegalovirus exposure and HLA in healthy donors. CDR1 is GTSNPN, CDR2 SVGIG, per germline (reference sequence). Trimming took off 2 bases at V and 6 bases at J, with 13 bases between the two ends. There are 13 residues in the CDR3. This clone was observed a few times. The PCR used 60 Vbeta and 13 Jbeta primers. The protocol was immunoSEQ multiplex PCR, while the TCRdb copy is restricted to in-frame clones and leaves out a portion. The sample has some 190,000 clones; approximately 83% are singletons. The rearrangement joins TRBV30 to TRBJ1-2; maybe TRBD1 (6 bases). The specimen was PBMCs. The receptor's source is a boy younger than 10 in good health and CMV-seronegative. The CDR3 nucleotides are TGTGCCTGGAGTCCGGACAGATGGGATGGCTACACCTTC. It encodes CAWSPDRWDGYTF. Full variable domain (rest looked up from reference TRBV30 and TRBJ1-2): SQTIHQWPATLVQPVGSPLSLECTVEGTSNPNLYWYRQAAGRGLQLLFYSVGIGQISSEVPQNLSASRPQDRQFILSSKKLLLSDSGFYLCAWSPDRWDGYTFGSGTRLTVV.